Listed here are 12 T cell receptor beta chains from one sample, sequenced in a study of T cell responses to AZD1222 COVID-19 vaccine. Generated by immunoSEQ multiplex PCR, the TCRdb table keeps only in-frame clones and is missing some. This table holds about 100,000 clones, 92% found once. The starting material was peripheral blood, obtained on day 0 of AZD1222 vaccination. All receptors come from an adult in good health.

This clone was seen a single time. The rearrangement links TRBV27 to TRBJ1-1, with D maybe TRBD1 (6 bases). The CDR3 length is 12 residues. V lost 4 bases and J 5 bases, leaving 8 bases between the germline ends. Germline CDR1 is MNHEY and CDR2 is SMNVEV (reference sequence). The CDR3 DNA reads as TGTGCCAGCAGTTCGCAGGGGACTGAAGCTTTCTTT. It translates to CASSSQGTEAFF.

The rearrangement joins TRBV4-3 to TRBJ2-7; D may be TRBD2 (6 bases). The CDR3 sequence is 14 residues long. V lost 0 bases and J 6 bases, leaving 12 bases between the germline ends. Per germline, CDR1 LGHNA and CDR2 YSLEER. The CDR3 region is CASSQDPRGGEQYF. The CDR3 DNA follows: TGCGCCAGCAGCCAAGACCCGAGGGGAGGCGAGCAGTACTTC.

DNA for the CDR3: TGTGCCAGCAGCCAGATCTGGCGATACAATGAGCAGTTCTTC. Translated: CASSQIWRYNEQFF. The V call is TRBV14, the J call TRBJ2-1; D ambiguous. The ends were cut back, 3 bases at V and 4 bases at J, with 10 bases in the middle. The V gene's germline CDR1 is SGHDN and CDR2 FVKESK. This CDR3 comprises 14 residues.

The rearrangement links TRBV5-1 to TRBJ1-2; 9 bases fit TRBD1. V was pared by 6 bases and J by 8 bases, with 5 bases of the junction left unmatched. CDR3 length equals 12 residues. The V gene's germline CDR1 is SGHRS and CDR2 YFSETQ. The CDR3 spells CASTDRGLGYTF. The CDR3 DNA follows: TGCGCCAGCACAGACAGGGGGTTAGGCTACACCTTC.

V usage is TRBV20-1 and J usage is TRBJ2-3, with a possible D match to TRBD2 (6 bases). Per germline, CDR1 DFQATT and CDR2 SNEGSKA (reference sequence). This CDR3 contains 16 residues. Trimming removed 4 bases from V and 6 bases from J, with 23 bases in between. CDR3 in DNA: TGCAGTGCTACTGACCCCCTAGCGAAGAGCGGGGATACGCAGTATTTT. Translated: CSATDPLAKSGDTQYF.

The chain couples TRBV28 to TRBJ1-2, with D unresolved. The CDR3 has 14 residues. V lost 6 bases and J 5 bases, leaving 16 bases between the germline ends. Germline CDR1 and CDR2: MDHEN and SYDVKM. The CDR3 nucleotides are TGTGCCAGCAGCCTTTTATACGGACCGTATGGCTACACCTTC. Amino acid sequence: CASSLLYGPYGYTF.

The V gene is TRBV27, the J gene TRBJ1-5; D is perhaps TRBD1 (5 bases). Looked up from germline, CDR1 is MNHEY and CDR2 is SMNVEV (reference sequence). The CDR3 loop spans 15 amino acids. Trimming took off 8 bases at V and 7 bases at J, with 21 bases between the two ends. The CDR3 loop is CASSGLGVAGQPQHF. In DNA, the CDR3 is TGTGCCAGCTCCGGCCTGGGGGTTGCGGGGCAGCCCCAGCATTTT.

V gene TRBV3-1 (or the pseudogene TRBV3-2) combines with J gene TRBJ2-4, with D possibly TRBD1 on 6 matching bases. Per the germline V gene, CDR1 is LGHDT and CDR2 is YNNKEL (reference sequence). The ends were cut back, 3 bases at V and 3 bases at J, with 21 bases in the middle. There are 18 residues in the CDR3. Written as DNA, the CDR3 is TGTGCCAGCAGCCAGTCTCCGAGAGGGGGTTGGGTCAAAAACATTCAGTACTTC. Its protein is CASSQSPRGGWVKNIQYF.

The chain has TRBV15 and TRBJ1-3; no clear D. The germline V gene has CDR1 LNHNV and CDR2 YYDKDF (reference sequence). V gave up 0 bases and J gave up 5 bases, with 8 bases separating them. The CDR3 has 14 amino acids. The CDR3 DNA is TGTGCCACCAGCAGAGACCCTACCAGAAACACCATATATTTT. Its translation: CATSRDPTRNTIYF.

The CDR3 DNA follows: TGTGCCACCACCTTAGCGGGAGGGCCCAACAATGAGCAGTTCTTC. This sequence encodes CATTLAGGPNNEQFF. The genes are TRBV7-9 and TRBJ2-1; the match to TRBD2 covers 11 bases. From germline, CDR1 is SEHNR and CDR2 FQNEAQ (reference sequence). The junction had 10 bases not matched to a gene; V was cut back by 10 bases and J by 5 bases. The CDR3 extends over 15 amino acids.

The chain uses TRBV6-6 and TRBJ2-2; 9 bases map to TRBD1. The germline gives CDR1 MNHNY, CDR2 SVGAGI (reference sequence). CDR3 length equals 16 residues. V shed 7 bases, J shed 4 bases, and the junction held 10 bases outside the gene matches. CDR3 amino acids: CASTNGGQGVTGELFF. As DNA, the CDR3 is TGTGCCAGCACCAACGGGGGACAGGGCGTCACCGGGGAGCTGTTTTTT.

Only one count was recorded for this clone. This sequence joins TRBV19 and TRBJ1-1, with a tentative D call TRBD1 (5 bases). This CDR3 has 15 amino acids. V dropped 3 bases and J dropped 0 bases, with 11 bases sitting between them. The germline CDR1 and CDR2 sequences are LNHDA and SQIVND (reference sequence). CDR3 in amino acids: CASSIWDGVNTEAFF. CDR3 coding DNA: TGTGCCAGTAGTATCTGGGACGGGGTGAACACTGAAGCTTTCTTT.